The rows below give T cell receptor beta chains drawn from one sample of a study of lymphopenia after photon versus proton radiotherapy. Produced via immunoSEQ multiplex PCR; TCRdb's table is partial and in-frame only. The sample carries about 160,000 clones, 75% to 90% recorded once. Source: peripheral blood, taken from a patient treated with photon-based radiotherapy. These receptors were taken from a man aged 45-65 years with gastric cancer. CDR3s include the opening cysteine and the closing phenylalanine or tryptophan. The order of the fields is J gene, D gene, V gene, clone size, CDR3 protein, CDR3 DNA. D genes are given only for firm matches. The size of a clone is reported for some rows only, either as once, few or many, or as a class for expanded clones.

>TRBJ2-5|TRBD2|TRBV15|-
CATSRDPAGGRGETQYF
TGTGCCACCAGCAGAGATCCGGCGGGAGGGCGGGGTGAGACCCAGTACTTC
>TRBJ2-3|TRBD2|TRBV27|-
CASSLGLAGYTQYF
TGTGCCAGCAGTTTAGGACTAGCGGGATATACGCAGTATTTT
>TRBJ2-1|-|TRBV25-1|-
CASSDLQSRGDEQFF
TGTGCCAGCAGTGATCTACAATCCAGGGGGGATGAGCAGTTCTTC
>TRBJ1-1|-|TRBV19|-
CASSTWTGEAFF
TGTGCCAGTAGTACCTGGACCGGTGAAGCTTTCTTT
>TRBJ1-1|-|TRBV27|-
CASHPGGRGNTEAFF
TGTGCCAGTCATCCGGGAGGGAGGGGTAACACTGAAGCTTTCTTT
>TRBJ2-1|TRBD2|TRBV2|-
CASREGLANYNEQFF
TGTGCCAGCAGGGAGGGACTAGCGAACTACAATGAGCAGTTCTTC
>TRBJ2-2|-|TRBV19|-
CASTGNTGELFF
TGTGCCAGCACAGGGAACACCGGGGAGCTGTTTTTT
>TRBJ2-3|-|TRBV28|-
CASSVQDTQYF
TGTGCCAGCAGTGTGCAAGATACGCAGTATTTT
>TRBJ2-1|-|TRBV7-2|-
CASSQDNYNEQFF
TGTGCCAGCAGCCAAGACAACTACAATGAGCAGTTCTTC
>TRBJ2-1|TRBD2|TRBV5-1|-
CASSYYSGSTYNEQFF
TGCGCCAGCAGCTACTATAGCGGGAGCACCTACAATGAGCAGTTCTTC
>TRBJ2-5|TRBD2|TRBV7-2|-
CASSVNSRLAGQETQYF
TGTGCCAGCAGCGTAAATTCGCGACTAGCGGGACAAGAGACCCAGTACTTC
>TRBJ1-1|-|TRBV6-6|-
CASSYARENTEAFF
TGTGCCAGCAGCTACGCCCGGGAGAACACTGAAGCTTTCTTT
>TRBJ2-2|-|TRBV7-2|-
CASSLSLYGELFF
TGTGCCAGCAGCTTAAGCTTGTACGGGGAGCTGTTTTTT
>TRBJ2-2|-|TRBV5-4|-
CASSLAWGLENTGELFF
TGTGCCAGCAGCTTGGCTTGGGGACTGGAGAACACCGGGGAGCTGTTTTTT
>TRBJ2-1|TRBD2|TRBV19|-
CASSIDLAPGLVGVLGEQFF
TGTGCCAGTAGTATAGATCTGGCTCCAGGACTAGTGGGAGTTCTGGGTGAGCAGTTCTTC
>TRBJ2-1|TRBD2|TRBV11-2|-
CASSLGTSGRDEQFF
TGTGCCAGCAGCTTAGGAACTAGCGGGAGGGATGAGCAGTTCTTC
>TRBJ2-1|TRBD1|TRBV6-1|-
CASSTLGQGHNEQFF
TGTGCCAGCAGTACCCTAGGACAGGGACACAATGAGCAGTTCTTC
>TRBJ2-7|TRBD1|TRBV30|-
CAWSQGTGGTEQYF
TGTGCCTGGAGCCAAGGGACAGGGGGTACTGAGCAGTACTTC
>TRBJ1-5|TRBD1|TRBV27|-
CASSGQGGNQPQHF
TGTGCCAGCAGTGGACAGGGCGGCAATCAGCCCCAGCATTTT
>TRBJ1-2|-|TRBV19|-
CASSISGGAASYGYTF
TGTGCCAGTAGTATATCGGGAGGGGCCGCGTCTTATGGCTACACCTTC
>TRBJ2-3|-|TRBV9|-
CASSPSTDTQYF
TGTGCCAGCAGCCCATCCACAGATACGCAGTATTTT
>TRBJ2-1|-|TRBV30|-
CAWSQENNEQFF
TGTGCCTGGAGCCAAGAAAACAATGAGCAGTTCTTC
>TRBJ2-1|-|TRBV10-1|-
CASSESSRPQAEQFF
TGCGCCAGCAGTGAGTCGAGTAGACCCCAGGCTGAGCAGTTCTTC
>TRBJ1-2|TRBD1|TRBV30|-
CAWWDSRGYTF
TGTGCCTGGTGGGACAGCCGTGGCTACACCTTC
>TRBJ2-3|-|TRBV11-2|-
CASSLRERTESTDTQYF
TGTGCCAGCAGCTTGAGAGAAAGGACAGAGAGCACAGATACGCAGTATTTT
>TRBJ1-2|-|TRBV18|-
CASSPRRVPSGGYTF
TGTGCCAGCTCACCTCGAAGGGTCCCCTCTGGGGGCTACACCTTC
>TRBJ2-3|-|TRBV9|-
CASSVADSSTDTQYF
TGTGCCAGCAGCGTAGCGGACAGTTCGACAGATACGCAGTATTTT
>TRBJ2-2|-|TRBV12-1|-
CASSLARDSLKNTGELFF
TGTGCCAGCAGCCTAGCCCGGGACTCTCTAAAGAACACCGGGGAGCTGTTTTTT
>TRBJ1-1|-|TRBV5-1|-
CASIPTPGPNTEAFF
TGCGCCAGCATCCCTACCCCAGGACCGAACACTGAAGCTTTCTTT
>TRBJ2-7|-|TRBV7-2|-
CASSLGGPYEQYF
TGTGCCAGCAGCTTAGGGGGGCCCTACGAGCAGTACTTC
>TRBJ2-7|-|TRBV5-1|-
CASREHPGDYEQYF
TGCGCCAGCAGGGAACACCCGGGGGACTACGAGCAGTACTTC
>TRBJ2-3|TRBD1|TRBV6-5|-
CASSNRQGTDTQYF
TGTGCCAGCAGTAACCGACAGGGAACAGATACGCAGTATTTT
>TRBJ1-1|-|TRBV11-1|-
CASSLARNTEAFF
TGTGCCAGCAGCTTAGCGCGGAACACTGAAGCTTTCTTT
>TRBJ1-2|-|TRBV28|-
CASSRDRPLIGYTF
TGTGCCAGCAGCCGCGACAGGCCCTTAATTGGCTACACCTTC
>TRBJ2-3|-|TRBV9|-
CASSKARLGGDTQYF
TGTGCCAGCAGCAAAGCCAGGCTCGGGGGAGATACGCAGTATTTT
>TRBJ1-2|-|TRBV15|-
CATSRVTQIRGGYTF
TGTGCCACCAGCAGAGTGACCCAAATCCGAGGTGGCTACACCTTC
>TRBJ2-7|TRBD2|TRBV28|-
CASSYWPLRTSGRSVEQYF
TGTGCCAGCAGTTACTGGCCCCTTAGGACTAGCGGGAGATCGGTCGAGCAGTACTTC
>TRBJ2-2|-|TRBV6-5|-
CASSSSESGPHGELFF
TGTGCCAGCAGTTCTTCTGAAAGCGGGCCTCACGGGGAGCTGTTTTTT
>TRBJ1-5|TRBD1|TRBV6-6|-
CASSGQGWGNQPQHF
TGTGCCAGCAGTGGACAGGGGTGGGGCAATCAGCCCCAGCATTTT
>TRBJ1-2|TRBD1|TRBV27|-
CASSSLAHPGGNYGYTF
TGTGCCAGCAGTTCCCTCGCCCACCCAGGGGGCAACTATGGCTACACCTTC
>TRBJ1-3|-|TRBV5-8|few
CASSPEGNSGNTIYF
TGTGCCAGCAGCCCGGAAGGGAACTCTGGAAACACCATATATTTT
>TRBJ2-7|TRBD1|TRBV25-1|-
CASSESPGQGWQYF
TGTGCCAGCAGTGAATCACCGGGACAGGGGTGGCAGTACTTC
>TRBJ2-1|TRBD2|TRBV5-6|-
CASSFLTSGKYNEQFF
TGTGCCAGCAGCTTTCTGACTAGCGGGAAATACAATGAGCAGTTCTTC
>TRBJ2-1|TRBD2|TRBV2|-
CASRPAGTYNEQFF
TGTGCCAGCAGACCAGCGGGAACCTACAATGAGCAGTTCTTC
>TRBJ2-6|-|TRBV9|-
CASSARQFPSGANVLTF
TGTGCCAGCAGCGCTCGACAATTCCCCTCTGGGGCCAACGTCCTGACTTTC
>TRBJ1-2|-|TRBV27|few
CASSTQGGNGYTF
TGTGCCAGCAGCACACAGGGAGGGAATGGCTACACCTTC
>TRBJ2-7|TRBD1|TRBV5-1|-
CASSSSQGQNSYEQYF
TGCGCCAGCAGCTCGTCCCAGGGACAGAACTCCTACGAGCAGTACTTC
>TRBJ1-2|-|TRBV19|-
CASSIRPVNYGYTF
TGTGCCAGTAGTATCAGGCCGGTAAACTATGGCTACACCTTC
>TRBJ2-4|-|TRBV4-1|-
CASSPPGAGYSIQYF
TGCGCCAGCAGCCCACCGGGGGCCGGCTATAGCATTCAGTACTTC
>TRBJ2-2|-|TRBV30|-
CAWSSGALAGELFF
TGTGCCTGGAGTTCAGGGGCACTCGCCGGGGAGCTGTTTTTT
>TRBJ1-4|-|TRBV5-1|-
CASSGDGTSNEKLFF
TGCGCCAGCAGCGGGGACGGGACGTCGAATGAAAAACTGTTTTTT
>TRBJ2-4|TRBD1|TRBV7-9|-
CASSFRTGSNIQYF
TGTGCCAGCAGCTTCCGGACAGGGAGTAACATTCAGTACTTC